These 7 T cell receptor beta chains were all obtained from the same sample, sequenced in a study of cytomegalovirus exposure and HLA in healthy donors. Sequencing was performed with immunoSEQ multiplex PCR; in TCRdb, only in-frame clones are kept and a portion is missing. Of 250,000 to 300,000 clones in the sample, 65% to 90% were seen once. Sequenced sample: PBMCs. These receptors originate from a woman under 30 in good health and CMV-seronegative.

The chain recombines TRBV25-1 with TRBJ2-4, with 12 bases aligning to TRBD2. V shed 3 bases and J 7 bases; nucleotides not matched to a gene: 13. This CDR3 contains 18 residues. CDR1 is MGHDK and CDR2 is SYGVNS in the germline V gene. As DNA, the CDR3 is TGTGCCAGCAGTGAGTCTCCGGGACTAGCGGGTCCCCTTAACATTCAGTACTTC. Translation gives CASSESPGLAGPLNIQYF.

The chain links TRBV2 to TRBJ2-5; 11 bases agree with TRBD1. Germline values: CDR1 SNHLY, CDR2 FYNNEI. V shed 3 bases and J 4 bases; nucleotides not matched to a gene: 1. The CDR3 loop spans 14 amino acids. The CDR3 protein is CASSDGQGAETQYF. CDR3 sequence (DNA): TGTGCCAGCAGTGATGGACAGGGGGCAGAGACCCAGTACTTC.

The chain joins TRBV13 to TRBJ2-1, with 14 bases matching TRBD2. V was pared by 3 bases and J by 10 bases, with 2 bases of the junction left unmatched. The CDR3 runs 14 residues. The germline gives CDR1 PRHDT, CDR2 FYEKMQ (reference sequence). The CDR3 here is CASSLGLAGVEQFF. DNA for the CDR3: TGTGCCAGCAGCTTGGGACTAGCGGGAGTCGAGCAGTTCTTC.

The rearrangement uses TRBV6-5 and TRBJ1-2, with TRBD1 as a possible D gene (6 bases). The CDR3 covers 14 residues. V shed 4 bases and J shed 2 bases, with 11 bases lying between them. Germline CDR1 reads MNHEY; CDR2 reads SVGAGI. The CDR3 DNA sequence: TGTGCCAGCAGTTTCGACAGGCGGAACTATGGCTACACCTTC. Protein: CASSFDRRNYGYTF.

The chain has TRBV18 and TRBJ1-1; 9 bases are shared with TRBD1. The germline gives CDR1 KGHSH, CDR2 LQKENI. V trimming: 8 bases; J trimming: 8 bases; junction bases outside the gene matches: 12. The CDR3 is 14 amino acids. As DNA, the CDR3 is TGTGCCAGCGCCGCCGGGACAGGGAAGAGGGAAGCTTTCTTT. This gives the protein CASAAGTGKREAFF.

The chain uses TRBV19 and TRBJ1-1, with a weak D call TRBD1 (6 bases). The V and J ends lost 7 bases and 4 bases respectively, with 16 bases between them. The CDR3 runs 14 residues. The germline gives CDR1 LNHDA, CDR2 SQIVND (reference sequence). The CDR3 DNA reads TGTGCCAGTATCCGCGGGGGCCCAGTCACTGAAGCTTTCTTT. This gives the protein CASIRGGPVTEAFF.

The genes are TRBV25-1 and TRBJ2-1, with 9 bases matching TRBD2. Germline lookup yields CDR1 MGHDK and CDR2 SYGVNS. J lost 3 bases, V lost 5 bases, and 5 bases had no gene match. The CDR3 covers 15 residues. In DNA, the CDR3 is TGTGCCAGCAGTCAAACTAGCGGGTTCTACAATGAGCAGTTCTTC. Protein sequence: CASSQTSGFYNEQFF.